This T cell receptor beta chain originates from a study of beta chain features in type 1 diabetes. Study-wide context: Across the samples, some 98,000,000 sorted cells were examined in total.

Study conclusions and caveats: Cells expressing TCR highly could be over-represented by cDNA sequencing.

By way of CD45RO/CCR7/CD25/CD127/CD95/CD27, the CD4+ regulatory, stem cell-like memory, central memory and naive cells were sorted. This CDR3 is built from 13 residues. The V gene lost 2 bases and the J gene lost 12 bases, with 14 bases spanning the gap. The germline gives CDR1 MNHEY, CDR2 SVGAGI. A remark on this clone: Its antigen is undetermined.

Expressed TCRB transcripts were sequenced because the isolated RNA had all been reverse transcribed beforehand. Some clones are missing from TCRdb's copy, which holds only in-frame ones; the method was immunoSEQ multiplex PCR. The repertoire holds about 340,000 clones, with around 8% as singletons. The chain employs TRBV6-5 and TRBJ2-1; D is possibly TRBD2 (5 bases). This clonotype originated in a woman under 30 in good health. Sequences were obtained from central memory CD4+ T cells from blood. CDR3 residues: CASSYPNSRGQFF. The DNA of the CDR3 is TGTGCCAGCAGTTACCCGAATTCTCGGGGGCAGTTCTTC.